A single sample is the source of the 20 T cell receptor beta chains below, sequenced in a study of shared clonotypes between healthy human individuals. Method: immunoSEQ multiplex PCR; TCRdb's copy keeps in-frame clones and lacks some. The sample holds 600,000 to 700,000 clones, 55% to 85% seen once. Sequencing was carried out using memory CD4+ T cells sorted from blood. The subset: CD45RA-negative fraction. The receptors stem from a young woman in good health.

The rearrangement links TRBV30 to TRBJ1-6; D possibly corresponds to TRBD1 (5 bases). The CDR3 is 14 residues long. The germline V and J ends were trimmed by 4 bases and 5 bases, with 12 bases remaining between them. Germline V gene lookup returns CDR1 GTSNPN and CDR2 SVGIG (reference sequence). CDR3 loop: CAWKAGLNNSPLHF. For the CDR3, the DNA is TGTGCCTGGAAGGCGGGACTTAATAATTCACCCCTCCACTTT.

The gene calls are TRBV27 and TRBJ2-2; 11 positions match TRBD2. The V segment lost 6 bases and the J segment 5 bases; nucleotides outside the gene matches: 17. The germline V gene has CDR1 MNHEY and CDR2 SMNVEV (reference sequence). The CDR3 totals 19 residues. The CDR3 loop is CASRISRGSGRARTGELFF. CDR3 in DNA: TGTGCCAGCAGGATAAGCAGAGGTAGCGGGAGGGCGAGGACCGGGGAGCTGTTTTTT.

The chain has TRBV9 and TRBJ2-7; D not resolved. This CDR3 comprises 14 residues. Germline CDR1 SGDLS, CDR2 YYNGEE. V gave up 2 bases and J gave up 0 bases, with 9 bases separating them. The CDR3 spells CASSVNGDSYEQYF. For the CDR3, the DNA is TGTGCCAGCAGCGTGAACGGCGACTCCTACGAGCAGTACTTC.

Regarding this clone: A read error may explain this, as a much larger clone is one base away. The chain joins TRBV28 to TRBJ2-7, with D maybe TRBD1 (5 bases). The germline CDR1 and CDR2 sequences are MDHEN and SYDVKM. This CDR3 is built from 14 residues. V was clipped by 6 bases and J by 3 bases, with 15 bases between them. The CDR3 spells CASRLTDSFYEQYF. The CDR3 region has the DNA TGTGCCAGCAGGCTGACAGATAGCTTCTACGAGCAGTACTTC.

The chain joins TRBV23-1 to TRBJ1-1; no clear D. TRBV23-1 is treated as an ORF (open reading frame) with a function not yet certain. This CDR3 is built from 19 residues. Trimming left V 1 base short and J 0 bases short, with 21 bases between. CDR3 sequence reads: CASSQLYLRWRPLNTEAFF. CDR3 nucleotides: TGCGCCAGCAGTCAATTATACCTACGTTGGAGACCCTTGAACACTGAAGCTTTCTTT.

The genes are TRBV5-8 and TRBJ2-1; D uncertain. Germline-derived CDR1 and CDR2 are SGHTS and YDEGEE. CDR3 length equals 15 residues. Trimming took 8 bases from V and 0 from J, leaving 15 bases between them. CDR3 DNA sequence: TGTGCCAGTTTAAAGACGGCGAGCTCCTACAATGAGCAGTTCTTC. Amino acid sequence: CASLKTASSYNEQFF.

The rearrangement uses TRBV4-1 and TRBJ2-5, with D possibly called TRBD1 or TRBD2 (5 bases each). V dropped 0 bases and J dropped 5 bases, with 16 bases sitting between them. This CDR3 is built from 16 residues. Germline V gene lookup returns CDR1 MGHRA and CDR2 YSYEKL. CDR3: CASSQDLGWGRETQYF. In nucleotides, the CDR3 is TGCGCCAGCAGCCAAGATCTAGGCTGGGGACGCGAGACCCAGTACTTC.

The J gene is TRBJ2-7, the V gene TRBV19, with D unresolved. Germline V gene lookup returns CDR1 LNHDA and CDR2 SQIVND (reference sequence). The CDR3 has 15 amino acids. Trimming took 3 bases from V and 5 from J, leaving 17 bases between them. The CDR3 DNA is TGTGCCAGTAGTATCTCGGTCCGGATTTCCCACGAGCAGTACTTC. As protein: CASSISVRISHEQYF.

The V gene is TRBV7-7, the J gene TRBJ1-5; D is unresolved. Per germline, CDR1 SSHAT and CDR2 FNYEAQ (reference sequence). The length of the CDR3 is 14 residues. The V and J ends lost 1 base and 12 bases respectively, with 16 bases between them. CDR3 coding DNA: TGTGCCAGCAGCTTAGTAGGGCCTCCCCGTAGCCAGCATTTT. Its protein is CASSLVGPPRSQHF.

V usage is TRBV5-6 and J usage is TRBJ1-4, with 7 bases identical to TRBD1. V shed 4 bases and J 8 bases; nucleotides not matched to a gene: 8. The CDR3 runs 14 residues. Germline lookup yields CDR1 SGHDT and CDR2 YYEEEE. CDR3 sequence reads: CASSETGLEEKLFF. For the CDR3, the DNA is TGTGCCAGCAGCGAGACAGGGTTGGAAGAAAAACTGTTTTTT.

This clone was seen a single time. The chain has TRBV7-9 and TRBJ2-2; D might be TRBD1 (6 bases). The V gene's germline CDR1 is SEHNR and CDR2 FQNEAQ (reference sequence). The CDR3 consists of 16 residues. The ends were cut back, 2 bases at V and 5 bases at J, with 15 bases in the middle. In DNA form, the CDR3 reads TGTGCCAGCAGCTTAATCGATCCAGGGGCTACCGGGGAGCTGTTTTTT. Residues: CASSLIDPGATGELFF.

The rearrangement uses TRBV9 and TRBJ2-1, with TRBD2 matching 13 bases. Germline V gives CDR1 SGDLS, CDR2 YYNGEE. Trimming cost V 0 bases and J 8 bases; bases outside gene matches: 5. The CDR3 loop spans 16 amino acids. CDR3: CASSVVGLAGAHEQFF. The CDR3 DNA is TGTGCCAGCAGCGTAGTCGGACTAGCGGGAGCCCATGAGCAGTTCTTC.

This chain links TRBV7-2 with TRBJ2-1, with TRBD2 matching 7 bases. The CDR3 extends over 15 amino acids. With 0 bases clipped from V and 3 bases from J, the junction kept 2 bases outside the gene matches. Germline CDR1 reads SGHTA; CDR2 reads FQGNSA. DNA for the CDR3: TGTGCCAGCAGCTTAGCGGGAGGGTTCTACAATGAGCAGTTCTTC. Translating gives CASSLAGGFYNEQFF.

This rearrangement joins TRBV2 to TRBJ1-2; 11 nucleotides line up with TRBD1. This CDR3 comprises 22 residues. Germline V gene sequence: CDR1 SNHLY, CDR2 FYNNEI. J gave up 3 bases and V 5 bases, and 26 bases lay outside the gene matches. The CDR3 spells CASSMSSGQLSGQGATDYGYTF. DNA of the CDR3: TGTGCCAGCAGTATGTCCTCGGGTCAACTCTCTGGACAGGGGGCGACGGACTATGGCTACACCTTC.

The chain is built from TRBV5-4 and TRBJ1-1; the D is unclear. The CDR3 runs to 14 residues. V shed 4 bases and J shed 0 bases, with 10 bases lying between them. Germline loops: CDR1 SGHNT, CDR2 YYREEE (reference sequence). CDR3 residues: CASSDGNLNTEAFF. CDR3 nucleotides: TGTGCCAGCAGCGACGGGAATTTGAACACTGAAGCTTTCTTT. The whole variable domain, filled in from reference TRBV5-4 and TRBJ1-1, reads ETGVTQSPTHLIKTRGQQVTLRCSSQSGHNTVSWYQQALGQGPQFIFQYYREEENGRGNFPPRFSGLQFPNYSSELNVNALELDDSALYLCASSDGNLNTEAFFGQGTRLTVV.

This sequence joins TRBV4-1 and TRBJ2-2, with D uncertain. The CDR3 is 15 residues long. The germline gives CDR1 MGHRA, CDR2 YSYEKL. V was clipped by 1 base and J by 0 bases, with 6 bases between them. The CDR3 sequence: CASSQGHSNTGELFF. In DNA, the CDR3 is TGCGCCAGCAGCCAAGGTCACTCGAACACCGGGGAGCTGTTTTTT.

V usage is TRBV29-1 and J usage is TRBJ1-3, with a weak D call TRBD1 (5 bases). V was clipped by 5 bases and J by 0 bases, with 8 bases between them. The germline gives CDR1 SQVTM, CDR2 ANQGSEA. This CDR3 is 13 amino acids long. The CDR3 sequence: CSVSRGSGNTIYF. The CDR3, as DNA: TGCAGCGTTTCTAGGGGCTCTGGAAACACCATATATTTT. The full variable domain, its missing parts supplied by reference TRBV29-1 and TRBJ1-3, is SAVISQKPSRDICQRGTSLTIQCQVDSQVTMMFWYRQQPGQSLTLIATANQGSEATYESGFVIDKFPISRPNLTFSTLTVSNMSPEDSSIYLCSVSRGSGNTIYFGEGSWLTVV.

The chain has TRBV6-6 and TRBJ2-1; no clear D gene. Per the germline V gene, CDR1 is MNHNY and CDR2 is SVGAGI (reference sequence). The V end lost 5 bases, the J end lost 7 bases, and 18 bases lay between the germline ends. CDR3 length: 15 residues. In DNA, the CDR3 is TGTGCCAGCAGTCCCCTATCGGACCCGTGGAATGAGCAGTTCTTC. Translated, it gives CASSPLSDPWNEQFF.

The chain recombines TRBV6-1 with TRBJ1-5, with no clear D. Germline CDR1 and CDR2: MNHNS and SASEGT. With 5 bases removed from V and 0 bases from J, the gap between germline ends came to 8 bases. CDR3 length equals 14 residues. CDR3 sequence (DNA): TGTGCCAGCAGTTTTGGGGTTAGCAATCAGCCCCAGCATTTT. Translation: CASSFGVSNQPQHF.

The chain carries TRBV5-1 and TRBJ1-4; D gene uncertain. Germline values: CDR1 SGHRS, CDR2 YFSETQ. This CDR3 has 15 amino acids. Between the trimmed V and J ends, which lost 0 bases and 0 bases, there was a span of 6 bases. CDR3 in amino acids: CASSLASATNEKLFF. CDR3 DNA: TGCGCCAGCAGCTTGGCCAGTGCAACTAATGAAAAACTGTTTTTT.